Here is one T cell receptor (beta chain) with its context. The antigen remains unidentified. About 0.45 to 1 ug RNA was reverse transcribed with random hexamers. Amplification of TCR beta CDR3 used immunoSEQ multiplex PCR across 54 Vbeta and 13 Jbeta. Each CDR3 protein gets one entry after TCRdb re-called the immunoSEQ multiplex PCR reads with MiXCR. The sample has some 200,000 distinct CDR3 sequences; 91% are singletons. Diagnostic criteria defined recently for definite or probable disease were met by the Susac syndrome patients. This CDR3 region has 16 residues. V gave up 6 bases and J gave up 0 bases, with 17 bases separating them. The V gene's germline CDR1 is KGHSH and CDR2 LQKENI. The data stem from a study of CD8 T cells in Susac syndrome. At the level of the study: When blood was drawn, patients with Susac syndrome were on intravenous immunoglobulin alone, on corticosteroids, or therapy-naive.

Study-level points and caveats: CD4+ T cell repertoires in Susac syndrome lacked clonal expansion.

This receptor was taken from a human donor with Susac syndrome. The sequencing input was CD4+ T cells from PBMCs. The V and J genes are TRBV18 and TRBJ1-1; TRBD1 is a possible D gene (5 bases). In nucleotides, the CDR3 is TGTGCCAGCTCCCGGGGACGAACAAGGCTGAACACTGAAGCTTTCTTT. Protein sequence: CASSRGRTRLNTEAFF.